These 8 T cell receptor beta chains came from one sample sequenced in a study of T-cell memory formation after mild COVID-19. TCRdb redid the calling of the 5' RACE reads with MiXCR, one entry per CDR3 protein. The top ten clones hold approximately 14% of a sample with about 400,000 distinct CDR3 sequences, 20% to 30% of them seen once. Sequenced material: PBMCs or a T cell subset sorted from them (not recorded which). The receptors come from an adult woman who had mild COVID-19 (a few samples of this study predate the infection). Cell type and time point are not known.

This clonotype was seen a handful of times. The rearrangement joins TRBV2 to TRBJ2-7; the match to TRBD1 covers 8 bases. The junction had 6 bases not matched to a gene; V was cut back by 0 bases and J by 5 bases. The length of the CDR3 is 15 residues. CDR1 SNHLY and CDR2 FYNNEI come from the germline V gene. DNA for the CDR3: TGTGCCAGCAGTGAAGCGTCAGGGGGCGGCCACGAGCAGTACTTC. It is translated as CASSEASGGGHEQYF.

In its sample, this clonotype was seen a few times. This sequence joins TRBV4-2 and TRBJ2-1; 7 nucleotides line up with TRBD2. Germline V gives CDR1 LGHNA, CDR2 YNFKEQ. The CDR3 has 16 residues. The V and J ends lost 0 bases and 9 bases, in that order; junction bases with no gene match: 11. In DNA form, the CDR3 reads TGTGCCAGCAGCCAAGAGCTTGCGGGAGTTCTGGGTGAGCAGTTCTTC. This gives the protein CASSQELAGVLGEQFF.

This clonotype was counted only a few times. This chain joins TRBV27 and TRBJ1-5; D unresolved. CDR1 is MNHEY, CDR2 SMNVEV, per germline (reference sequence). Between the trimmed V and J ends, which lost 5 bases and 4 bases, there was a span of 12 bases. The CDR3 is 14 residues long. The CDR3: CASSPLGPNQPQHF. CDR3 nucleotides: TGTGCCAGCAGTCCCCTGGGCCCAAATCAGCCCCAGCATTTT.

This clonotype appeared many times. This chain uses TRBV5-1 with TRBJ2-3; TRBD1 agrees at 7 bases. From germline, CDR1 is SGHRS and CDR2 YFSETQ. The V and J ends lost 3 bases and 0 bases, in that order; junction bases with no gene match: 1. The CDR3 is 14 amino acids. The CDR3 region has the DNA TGCGCCAGCAGCTCGGGACAGAGCACAGATACGCAGTATTTT. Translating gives CASSSGQSTDTQYF.

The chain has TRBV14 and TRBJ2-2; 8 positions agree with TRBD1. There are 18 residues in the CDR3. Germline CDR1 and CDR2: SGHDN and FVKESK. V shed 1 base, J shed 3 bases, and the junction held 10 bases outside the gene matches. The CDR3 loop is CASSQVSTGEVDTGELFF. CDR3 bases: TGTGCCAGCAGCCAAGTCTCGACAGGGGAGGTCGACACCGGGGAGCTGTTTTTT.

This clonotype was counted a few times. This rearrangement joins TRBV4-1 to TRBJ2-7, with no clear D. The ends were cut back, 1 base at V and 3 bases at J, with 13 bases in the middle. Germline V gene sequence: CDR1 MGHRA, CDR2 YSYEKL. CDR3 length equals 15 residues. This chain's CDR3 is CASSQVLTLNYEQYF. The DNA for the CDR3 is TGCGCCAGCAGCCAAGTCCTTACCCTCAACTACGAGCAGTACTTC.

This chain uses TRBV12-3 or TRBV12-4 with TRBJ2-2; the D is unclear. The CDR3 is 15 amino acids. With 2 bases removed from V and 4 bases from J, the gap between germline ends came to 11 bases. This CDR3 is CASSLSTLSTGELFF. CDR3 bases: TGTGCCAGCAGTTTATCGACCCTATCCACCGGGGAGCTGTTTTTT.

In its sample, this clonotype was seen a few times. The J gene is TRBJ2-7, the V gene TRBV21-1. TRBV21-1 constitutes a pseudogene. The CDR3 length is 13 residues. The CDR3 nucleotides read TGTGCCAGCAGCACCCGTCCAACCCACGAGCAGTACTTC. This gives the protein CASSTRPTHEQYF.